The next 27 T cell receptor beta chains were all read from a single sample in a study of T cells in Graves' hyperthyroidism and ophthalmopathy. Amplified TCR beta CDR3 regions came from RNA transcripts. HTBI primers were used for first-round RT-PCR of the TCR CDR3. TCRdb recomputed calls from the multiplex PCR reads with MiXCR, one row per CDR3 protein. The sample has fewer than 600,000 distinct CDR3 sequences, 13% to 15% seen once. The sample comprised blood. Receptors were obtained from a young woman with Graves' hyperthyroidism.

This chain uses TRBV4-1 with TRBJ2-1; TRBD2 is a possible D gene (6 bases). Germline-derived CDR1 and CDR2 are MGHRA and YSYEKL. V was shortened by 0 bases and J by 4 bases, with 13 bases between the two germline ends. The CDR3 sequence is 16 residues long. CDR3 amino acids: CASSQEGGARYNEQFF. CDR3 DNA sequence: TGCGCCAGCAGCCAAGAGGGCGGGGCCAGGTACAATGAGCAGTTCTTC.

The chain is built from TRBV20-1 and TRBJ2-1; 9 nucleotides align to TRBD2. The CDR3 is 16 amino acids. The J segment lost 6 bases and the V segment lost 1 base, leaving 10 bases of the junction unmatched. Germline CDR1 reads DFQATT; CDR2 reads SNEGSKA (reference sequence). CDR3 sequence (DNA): TGCAGTGCTAGAGGTCCTAGCGGGATTTTTCCCAATGAGCAGTTCTTC. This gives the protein CSARGPSGIFPNEQFF.

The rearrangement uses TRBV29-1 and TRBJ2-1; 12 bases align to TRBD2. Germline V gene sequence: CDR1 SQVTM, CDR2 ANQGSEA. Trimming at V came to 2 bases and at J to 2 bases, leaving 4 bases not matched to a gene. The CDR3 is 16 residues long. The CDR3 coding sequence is TGCAGCGTTGAACCTAGCGGGAGGGAGACCTACAATGAGCAGTTCTTC. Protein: CSVEPSGRETYNEQFF.

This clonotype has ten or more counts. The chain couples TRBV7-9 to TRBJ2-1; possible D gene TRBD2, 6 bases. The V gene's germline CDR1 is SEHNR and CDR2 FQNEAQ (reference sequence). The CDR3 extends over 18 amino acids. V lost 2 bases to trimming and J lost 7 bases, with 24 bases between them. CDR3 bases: TGTGCCAGCAGCTTAACCGGGGCCCAACATATCGGGAGAAATGAGCAGTTCTTC. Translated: CASSLTGAQHIGRNEQFF.

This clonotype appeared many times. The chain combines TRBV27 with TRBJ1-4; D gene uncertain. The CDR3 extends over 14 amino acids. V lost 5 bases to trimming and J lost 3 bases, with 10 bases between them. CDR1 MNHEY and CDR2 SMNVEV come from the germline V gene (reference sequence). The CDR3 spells CASSPGRANEKLFF. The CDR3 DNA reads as TGTGCCAGCAGTCCCGGGAGGGCTAATGAAAAACTGTTTTTT. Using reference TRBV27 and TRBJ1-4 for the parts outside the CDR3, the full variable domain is EAQVTQNPRYLITVTGKKLTVTCSQNMNHEYMSWYRQDPGLGLRQIYYSMNVEVTDKGDVPEGYKVSRKEKRNFPLILESPSPNQTSLYFCASSPGRANEKLFFGSGTQLSVL.

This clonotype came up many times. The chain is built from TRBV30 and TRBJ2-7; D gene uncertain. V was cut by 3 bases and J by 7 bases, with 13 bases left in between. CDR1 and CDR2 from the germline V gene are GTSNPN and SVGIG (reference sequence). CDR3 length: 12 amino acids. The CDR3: CAWRHPISEQYF. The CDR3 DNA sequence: TGTGCCTGGAGACACCCGATCTCTGAGCAGTACTTC.

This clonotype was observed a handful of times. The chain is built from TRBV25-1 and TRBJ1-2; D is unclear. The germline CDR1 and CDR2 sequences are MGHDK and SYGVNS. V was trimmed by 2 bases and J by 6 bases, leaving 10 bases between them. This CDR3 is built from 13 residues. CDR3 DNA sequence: TGTGCCAGCAGTGAACGGATACACGATGGCTACACCTTC. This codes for CASSERIHDGYTF.

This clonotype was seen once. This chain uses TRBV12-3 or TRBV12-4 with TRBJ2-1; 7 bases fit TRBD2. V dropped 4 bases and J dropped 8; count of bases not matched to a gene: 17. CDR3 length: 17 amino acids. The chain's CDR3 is CASSYQRGGGSVDEQFF. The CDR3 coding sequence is TGTGCCAGCAGTTACCAGCGAGGCGGCGGGAGTGTCGATGAGCAGTTCTTC.

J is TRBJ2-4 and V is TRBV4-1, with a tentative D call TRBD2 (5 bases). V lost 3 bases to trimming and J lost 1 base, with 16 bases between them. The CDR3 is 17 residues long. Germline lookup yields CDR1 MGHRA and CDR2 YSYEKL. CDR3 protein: CASSHPRTGTAKNIQYF. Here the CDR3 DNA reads TGCGCCAGCAGCCACCCTCGGACGGGAACGGCCAAAAACATTCAGTACTTC.

CDR3 in DNA: TGTGCCATCAGGGGTGGACTAGCGGGAGTAGACAATGAGCAGTTCTTC. This sequence encodes CAIRGGLAGVDNEQFF. This sequence joins TRBV10-3 and TRBJ2-1, with 13 bases lining up with TRBD2. V lost 6 bases and J lost 5; bases outside the gene matches: 7. The germline V gene has CDR1 ENHRY and CDR2 SYGVKD. The CDR3 sequence is 16 residues long.

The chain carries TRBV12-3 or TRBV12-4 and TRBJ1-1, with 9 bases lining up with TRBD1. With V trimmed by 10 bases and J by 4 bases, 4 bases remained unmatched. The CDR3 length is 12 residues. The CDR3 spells CATDRGSTEAFF. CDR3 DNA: TGTGCCACAGACAGGGGGAGCACTGAAGCTTTCTTT.

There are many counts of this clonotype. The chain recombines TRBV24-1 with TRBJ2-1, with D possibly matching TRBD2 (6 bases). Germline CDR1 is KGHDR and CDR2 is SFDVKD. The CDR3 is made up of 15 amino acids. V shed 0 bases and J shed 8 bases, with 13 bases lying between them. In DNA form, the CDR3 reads TGTGCCACCAGTGATTTGCAACGGACGGGGGATGAGCAGTTCTTC. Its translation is CATSDLQRTGDEQFF.

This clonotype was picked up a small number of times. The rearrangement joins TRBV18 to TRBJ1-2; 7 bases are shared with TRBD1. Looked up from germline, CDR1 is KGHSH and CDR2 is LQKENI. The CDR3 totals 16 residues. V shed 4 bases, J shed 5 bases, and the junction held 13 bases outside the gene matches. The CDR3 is CASSQTRDSIYYGYTF. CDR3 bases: TGTGCCAGCTCACAGACCCGGGACAGCATTTATTATGGCTACACCTTC.

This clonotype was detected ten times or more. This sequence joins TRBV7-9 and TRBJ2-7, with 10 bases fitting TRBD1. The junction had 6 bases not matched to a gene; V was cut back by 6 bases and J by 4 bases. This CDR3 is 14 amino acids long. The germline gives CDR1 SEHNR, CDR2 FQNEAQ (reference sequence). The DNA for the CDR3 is TGTGCCAGCAGTTCCGACAGGGGGCGTTACGAGCAGTACTTC. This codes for CASSSDRGRYEQYF.

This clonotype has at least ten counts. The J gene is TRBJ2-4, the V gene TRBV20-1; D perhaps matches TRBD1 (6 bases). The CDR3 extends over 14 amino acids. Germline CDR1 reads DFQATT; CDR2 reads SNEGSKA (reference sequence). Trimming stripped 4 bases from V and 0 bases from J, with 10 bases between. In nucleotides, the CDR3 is TGCAGTGCTATCCTAGGGGGAGCCAAAAACATTCAGTACTTC. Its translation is CSAILGGAKNIQYF.

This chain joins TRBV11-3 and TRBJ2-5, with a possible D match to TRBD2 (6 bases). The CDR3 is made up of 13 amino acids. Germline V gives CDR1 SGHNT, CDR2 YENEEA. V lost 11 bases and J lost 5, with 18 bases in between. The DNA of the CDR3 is TGTGCCTGGAGTGTAACCGGAGGGGAGACCCAGTACTTC. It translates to CAWSVTGGETQYF.

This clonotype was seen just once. The CDR3 DNA follows: TGTGCCAGCAGCGGACTAGCGGGAGGGGACGACACCGGGGAGCTGTTTTTT. Encoded protein: CASSGLAGGDDTGELFF. This chain links TRBV9 with TRBJ2-2; 14 nucleotides match TRBD2. The CDR3 covers 17 residues. V lost 3 bases to trimming and J lost 3 bases; unmatched junction nucleotides: 4. The germline CDR1 and CDR2 sequences are SGDLS and YYNGEE.

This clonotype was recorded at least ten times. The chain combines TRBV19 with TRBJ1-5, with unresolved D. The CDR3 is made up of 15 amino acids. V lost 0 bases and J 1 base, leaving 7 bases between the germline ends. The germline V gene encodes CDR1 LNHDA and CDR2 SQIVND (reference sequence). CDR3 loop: CASSIEQTSNQPQHF. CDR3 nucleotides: TGTGCCAGTAGTATAGAGCAGACGAGCAATCAGCCCCAGCATTTT.

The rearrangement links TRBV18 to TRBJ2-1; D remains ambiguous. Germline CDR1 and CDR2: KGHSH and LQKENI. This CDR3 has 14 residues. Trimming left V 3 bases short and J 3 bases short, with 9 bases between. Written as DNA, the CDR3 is TGTGCCAGCTCACCGCGCAGGAACTACAATGAGCAGTTCTTC. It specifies CASSPRRNYNEQFF.

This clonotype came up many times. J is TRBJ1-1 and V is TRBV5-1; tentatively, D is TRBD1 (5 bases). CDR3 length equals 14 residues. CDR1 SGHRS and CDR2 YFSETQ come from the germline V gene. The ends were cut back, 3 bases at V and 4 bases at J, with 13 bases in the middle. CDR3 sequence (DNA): TGCGCCAGCAGCTCATGGGGGGGACGCACTGAAGCTTTCTTT. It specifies CASSSWGGRTEAFF.

The CDR3 loop reads CVNSLEGSSPLHF. The CDR3 DNA follows: TGTGTCAACAGCTTAGAGGGGAGCTCACCCCTCCACTTT. The chain combines TRBV7-2 with TRBJ1-6, with D perhaps matching TRBD1 (5 bases). The CDR3 loop spans 13 amino acids. Germline CDR1 is SGHTA and CDR2 is FQGNSA. The full variable domain, its missing parts supplied by reference TRBV7-2 and TRBJ1-6, is GAGVSQSPSNKVTEKGKDVELRCDPISGHTALYWYRQSLGQGLEFLIYFQGNSAPDKSGLPSDRFSAERTGGSVSTLTIQRTQQEDSAVYLCVNSLEGSSPLHFGNGTRLTVT.

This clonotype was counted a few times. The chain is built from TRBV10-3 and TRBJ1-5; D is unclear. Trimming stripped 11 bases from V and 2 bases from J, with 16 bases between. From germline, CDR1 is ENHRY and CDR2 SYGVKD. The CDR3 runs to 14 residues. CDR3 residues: CASNWLGGNQPQHF. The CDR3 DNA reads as TGTGCCTCCAATTGGTTGGGAGGCAATCAGCCCCAGCATTTT.

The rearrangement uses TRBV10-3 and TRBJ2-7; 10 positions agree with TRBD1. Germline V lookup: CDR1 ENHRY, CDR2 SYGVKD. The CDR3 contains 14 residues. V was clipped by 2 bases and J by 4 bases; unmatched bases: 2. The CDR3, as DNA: TGTGCCATCAGTGAGACGGGACAGGGGTACGAGCAGTACTTC. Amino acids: CAISETGQGYEQYF.

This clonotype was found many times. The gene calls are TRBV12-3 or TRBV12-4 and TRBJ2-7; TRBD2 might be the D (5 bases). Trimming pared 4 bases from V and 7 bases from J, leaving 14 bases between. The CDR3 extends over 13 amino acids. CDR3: CASSYKRVGEQYF. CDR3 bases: TGTGCCAGCAGTTATAAGAGGGTGGGTGAGCAGTACTTC.

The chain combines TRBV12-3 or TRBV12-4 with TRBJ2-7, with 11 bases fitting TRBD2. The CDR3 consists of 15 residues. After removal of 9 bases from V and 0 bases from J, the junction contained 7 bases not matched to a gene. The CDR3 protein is CASGTSGISSYEQYF. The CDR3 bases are TGTGCCAGTGGGACTAGCGGCATTAGCTCCTACGAGCAGTACTTC.

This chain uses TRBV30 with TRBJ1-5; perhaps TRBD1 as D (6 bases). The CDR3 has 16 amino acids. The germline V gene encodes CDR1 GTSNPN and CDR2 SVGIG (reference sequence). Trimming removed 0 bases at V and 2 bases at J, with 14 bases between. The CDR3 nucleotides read TGTGCCTGGAGTGTATATGGGGCAGGGGGCAATCAGCCCCAGCATTTT. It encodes CAWSVYGAGGNQPQHF.

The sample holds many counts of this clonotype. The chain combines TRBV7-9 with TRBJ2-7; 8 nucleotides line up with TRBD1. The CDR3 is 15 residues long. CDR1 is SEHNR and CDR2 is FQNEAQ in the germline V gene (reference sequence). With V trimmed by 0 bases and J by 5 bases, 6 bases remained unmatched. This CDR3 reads CASSLAPTGAHEQYF. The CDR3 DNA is TGTGCCAGCAGCTTAGCGCCGACAGGGGCCCACGAGCAGTACTTC.